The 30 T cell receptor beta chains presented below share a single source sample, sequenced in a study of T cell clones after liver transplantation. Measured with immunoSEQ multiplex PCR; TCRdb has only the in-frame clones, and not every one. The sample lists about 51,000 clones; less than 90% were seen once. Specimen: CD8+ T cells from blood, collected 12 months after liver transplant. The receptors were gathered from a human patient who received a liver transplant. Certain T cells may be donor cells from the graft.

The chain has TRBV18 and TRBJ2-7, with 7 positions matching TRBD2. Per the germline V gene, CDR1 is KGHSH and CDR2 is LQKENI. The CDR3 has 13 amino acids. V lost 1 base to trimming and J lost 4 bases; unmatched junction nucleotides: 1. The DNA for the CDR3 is TGTGCCAGCTCACCACGGGAGGGTTACGAGCAGTACTTC. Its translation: CASSPREGYEQYF. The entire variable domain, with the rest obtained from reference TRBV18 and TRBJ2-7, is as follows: NAGVMQNPRHLVRRRGQEARLRCSPMKGHSHVYWYRQLPEEGLKFMVYLQKENIIDESGMPKERFSAEFPKEGPSILRIQQVVRGDSAAYFCASSPREGYEQYFGPGTRLTVT.

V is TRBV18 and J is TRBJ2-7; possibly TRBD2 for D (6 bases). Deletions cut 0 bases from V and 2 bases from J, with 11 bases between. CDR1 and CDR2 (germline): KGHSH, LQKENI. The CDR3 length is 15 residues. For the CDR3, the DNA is TGTGCCAGCTCACCACCGATCCCGGGGGCCTACGAGCAGTACTTC. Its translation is CASSPPIPGAYEQYF.

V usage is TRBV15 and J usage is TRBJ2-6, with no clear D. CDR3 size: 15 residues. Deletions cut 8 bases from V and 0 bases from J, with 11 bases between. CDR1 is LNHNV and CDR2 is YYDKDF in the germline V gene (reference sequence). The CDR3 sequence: CATAGRLSGANVLTF. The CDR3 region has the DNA TGTGCCACCGCTGGACGGCTCTCTGGGGCCAACGTCCTGACTTTC.

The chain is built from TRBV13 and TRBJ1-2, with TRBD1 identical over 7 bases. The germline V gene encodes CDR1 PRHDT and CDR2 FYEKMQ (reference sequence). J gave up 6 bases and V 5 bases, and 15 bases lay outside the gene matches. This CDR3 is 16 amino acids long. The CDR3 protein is CASSLRTGDHGNGYTF. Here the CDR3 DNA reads TGTGCCAGCAGCCTAAGGACAGGCGACCACGGGAATGGCTACACCTTC.

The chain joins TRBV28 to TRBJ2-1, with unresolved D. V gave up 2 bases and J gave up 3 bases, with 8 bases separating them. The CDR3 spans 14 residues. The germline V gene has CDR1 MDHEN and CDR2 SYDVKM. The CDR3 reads CASSLQLNYNEQFF. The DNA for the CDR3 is TGTGCCAGCAGTTTACAACTAAACTACAATGAGCAGTTCTTC.

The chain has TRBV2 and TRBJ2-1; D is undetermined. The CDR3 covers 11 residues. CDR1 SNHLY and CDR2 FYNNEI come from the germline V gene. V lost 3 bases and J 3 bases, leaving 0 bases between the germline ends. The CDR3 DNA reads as TGTGCCAGCAGTGACTACAATGAGCAGTTCTTC. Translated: CASSDYNEQFF.

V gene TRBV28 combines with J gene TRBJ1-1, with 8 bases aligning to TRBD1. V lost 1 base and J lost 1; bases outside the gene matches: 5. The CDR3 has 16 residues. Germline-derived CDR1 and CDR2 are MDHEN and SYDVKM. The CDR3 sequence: CASSLYRGTSNTEAFF. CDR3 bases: TGTGCCAGCAGTTTATACAGGGGGACCTCGAACACTGAAGCTTTCTTT.

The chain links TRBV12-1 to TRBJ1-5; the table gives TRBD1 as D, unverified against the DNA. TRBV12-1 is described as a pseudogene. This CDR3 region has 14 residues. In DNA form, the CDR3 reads TGTGCCAGCAGCCGACGACAGGGGAATCAGCCCCAGCATTTT. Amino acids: CASSRRQGNQPQHF.

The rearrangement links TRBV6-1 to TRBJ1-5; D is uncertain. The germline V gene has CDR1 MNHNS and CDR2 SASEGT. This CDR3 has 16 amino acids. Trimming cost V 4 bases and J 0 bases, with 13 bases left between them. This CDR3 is CASSGGGNNSNQPQHF. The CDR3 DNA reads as TGTGCCAGCAGTGGGGGAGGAAATAATAGCAATCAGCCCCAGCATTTT.

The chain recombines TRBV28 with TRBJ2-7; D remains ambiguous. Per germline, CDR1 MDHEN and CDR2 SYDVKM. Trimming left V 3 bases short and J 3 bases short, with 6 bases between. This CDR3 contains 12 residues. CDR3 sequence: CASSFDGYEQYF. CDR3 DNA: TGTGCCAGCAGTTTCGACGGCTACGAGCAGTACTTC.

CDR3 loop: CASSQVAAGGPIGEQFF. The CDR3 nucleotides read TGCGCCAGCAGCCAAGTAGCAGCGGGAGGGCCAATAGGTGAGCAGTTCTTC. This rearrangement joins TRBV4-1 to TRBJ2-1; 10 bases are a match to TRBD2. Germline CDR1 and CDR2: MGHRA and YSYEKL. The CDR3 runs 17 residues. V shed 1 base and J 9 bases; nucleotides not matched to a gene: 12.

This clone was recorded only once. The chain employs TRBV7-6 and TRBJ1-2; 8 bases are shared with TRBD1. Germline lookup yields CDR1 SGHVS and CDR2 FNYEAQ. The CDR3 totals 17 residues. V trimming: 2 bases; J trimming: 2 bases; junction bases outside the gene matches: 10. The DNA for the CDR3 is TGTGCCAGCAGCTTAATCCCCCTTGGACAGGGCAACTATGGCTACACCTTC. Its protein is CASSLIPLGQGNYGYTF. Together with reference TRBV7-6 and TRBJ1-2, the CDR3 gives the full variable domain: GAGVSQSPRYKVTKRGQDVALRCDPISGHVSLYWYRQALGQGPEFLTYFNYEAQQDKSGLPNDRFSAERPEGSISTLTIQRTEQRDSAMYRCASSLIPLGQGNYGYTFGSGTRLTVV.

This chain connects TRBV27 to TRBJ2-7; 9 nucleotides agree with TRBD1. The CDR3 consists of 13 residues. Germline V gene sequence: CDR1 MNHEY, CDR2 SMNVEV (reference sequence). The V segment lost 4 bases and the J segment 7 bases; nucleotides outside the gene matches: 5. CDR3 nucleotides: TGTGCCAGCAGTTACAGGGGGCCTTTGGAGCAGTACTTC. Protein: CASSYRGPLEQYF.

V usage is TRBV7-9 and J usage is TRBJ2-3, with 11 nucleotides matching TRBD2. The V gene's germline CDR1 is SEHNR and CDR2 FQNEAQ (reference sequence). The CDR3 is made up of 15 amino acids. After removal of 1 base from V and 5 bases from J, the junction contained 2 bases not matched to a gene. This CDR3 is CASSLGLAGLDTQYF. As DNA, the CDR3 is TGTGCCAGCAGCTTAGGACTAGCGGGACTAGATACGCAGTATTTT.

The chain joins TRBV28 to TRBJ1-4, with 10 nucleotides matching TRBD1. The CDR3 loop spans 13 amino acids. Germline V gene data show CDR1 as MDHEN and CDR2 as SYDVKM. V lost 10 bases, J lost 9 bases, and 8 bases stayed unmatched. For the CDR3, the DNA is TGTGCCACGCAGGGACAGGGGAGGAAAAAACTGTTTTTT. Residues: CATQGQGRKKLFF.

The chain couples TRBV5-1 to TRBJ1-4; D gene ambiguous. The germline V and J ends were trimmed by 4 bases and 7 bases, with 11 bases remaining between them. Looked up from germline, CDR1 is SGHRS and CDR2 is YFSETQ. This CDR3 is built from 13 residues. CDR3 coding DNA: TGCGCCAGCAGCGTGGAGAGTTCTGAAAAACTGTTTTTT. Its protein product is CASSVESSEKLFF.

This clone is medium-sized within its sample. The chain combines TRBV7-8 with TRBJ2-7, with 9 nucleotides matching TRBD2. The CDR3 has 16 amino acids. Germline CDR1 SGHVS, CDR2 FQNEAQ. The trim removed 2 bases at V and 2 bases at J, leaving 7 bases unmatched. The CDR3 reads CASSLWWSGRTYEQYF. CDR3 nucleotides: TGTGCCAGCAGCTTATGGTGGAGCGGGAGGACCTACGAGCAGTACTTC.

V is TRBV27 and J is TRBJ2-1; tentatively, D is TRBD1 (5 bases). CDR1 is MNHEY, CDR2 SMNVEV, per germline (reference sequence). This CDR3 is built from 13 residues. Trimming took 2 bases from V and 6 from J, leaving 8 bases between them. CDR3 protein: CASSLPRANEQFF. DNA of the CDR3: TGTGCCAGCAGTTTACCCAGGGCCAATGAGCAGTTCTTC.

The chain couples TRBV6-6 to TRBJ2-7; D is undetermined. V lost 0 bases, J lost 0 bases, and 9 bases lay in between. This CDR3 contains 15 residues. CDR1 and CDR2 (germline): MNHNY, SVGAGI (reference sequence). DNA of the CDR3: TGTGCCAGCAGTTACTCTTCGTGGGACTCCTACGAGCAGTACTTC. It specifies CASSYSSWDSYEQYF.

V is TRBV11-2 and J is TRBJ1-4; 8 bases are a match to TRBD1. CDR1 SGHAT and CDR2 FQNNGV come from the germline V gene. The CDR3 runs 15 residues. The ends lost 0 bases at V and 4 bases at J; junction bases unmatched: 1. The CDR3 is CASSLEDRVNEKLFF. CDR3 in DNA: TGTGCCAGCAGCTTAGAGGACAGGGTTAATGAAAAACTGTTTTTT.

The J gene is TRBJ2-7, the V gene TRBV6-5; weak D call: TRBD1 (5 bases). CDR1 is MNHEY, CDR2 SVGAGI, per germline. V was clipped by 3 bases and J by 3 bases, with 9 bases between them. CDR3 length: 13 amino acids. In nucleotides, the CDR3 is TGTGCCAGCAGTTATCTTCAGGGCTACGAGCAGTACTTC. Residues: CASSYLQGYEQYF.

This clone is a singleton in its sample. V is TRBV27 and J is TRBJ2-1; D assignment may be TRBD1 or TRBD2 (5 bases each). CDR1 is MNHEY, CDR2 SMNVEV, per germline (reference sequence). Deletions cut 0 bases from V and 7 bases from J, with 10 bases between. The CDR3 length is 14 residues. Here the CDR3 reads CASSLSEGSNEQFF. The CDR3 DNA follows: TGTGCCAGCAGTTTATCAGAGGGGTCGAATGAGCAGTTCTTC.

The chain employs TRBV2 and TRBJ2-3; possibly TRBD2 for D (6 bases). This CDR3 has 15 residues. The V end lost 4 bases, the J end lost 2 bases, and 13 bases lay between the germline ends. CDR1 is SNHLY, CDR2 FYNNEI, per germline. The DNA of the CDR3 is TGTGCCAGCAGTGGGGGGGTGGGGTCCACAGATACGCAGTATTTT. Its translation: CASSGGVGSTDTQYF.

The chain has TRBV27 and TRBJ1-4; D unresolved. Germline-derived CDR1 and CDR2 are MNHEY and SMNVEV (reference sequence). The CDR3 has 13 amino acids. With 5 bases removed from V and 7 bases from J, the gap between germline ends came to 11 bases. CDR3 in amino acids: CASSPSAFEKLFF. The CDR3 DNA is TGTGCCAGCAGTCCATCGGCCTTTGAAAAACTGTTTTTT.

The CDR3 reads CASSGSGQFGTDTQYF. CDR3 coding DNA: TGTGCCAGCTCTGGGTCTGGACAGTTTGGCACAGATACGCAGTATTTT. J is TRBJ2-3 and V is TRBV5-6, with a tentative D call TRBD1 (6 bases). V shed 7 bases and J shed 1 base, with 19 bases lying between them. Germline CDR1 reads SGHDT; CDR2 reads YYEEEE. This CDR3 has 16 amino acids.

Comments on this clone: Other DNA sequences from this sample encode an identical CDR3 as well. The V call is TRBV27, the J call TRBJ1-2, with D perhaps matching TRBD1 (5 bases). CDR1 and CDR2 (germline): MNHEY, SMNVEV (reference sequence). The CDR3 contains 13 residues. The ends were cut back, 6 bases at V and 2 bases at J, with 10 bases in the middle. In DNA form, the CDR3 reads TGTGCCAGCAGCCTGGGGGTAAACTATGGCTACACCTTC. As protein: CASSLGVNYGYTF.

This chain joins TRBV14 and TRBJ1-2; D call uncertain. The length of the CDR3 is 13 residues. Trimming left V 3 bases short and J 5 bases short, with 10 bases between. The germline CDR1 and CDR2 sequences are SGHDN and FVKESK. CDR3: CASSHWTLYGYTF. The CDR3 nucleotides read TGTGCCAGCAGCCACTGGACCCTTTATGGCTACACCTTC.

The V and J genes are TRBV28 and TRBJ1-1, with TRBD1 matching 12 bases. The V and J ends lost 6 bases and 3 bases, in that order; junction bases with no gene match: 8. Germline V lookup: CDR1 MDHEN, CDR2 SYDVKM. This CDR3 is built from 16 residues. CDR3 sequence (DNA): TGTGCCAGCAGCCTTGGGACAGGGGGCTTGGACACTGAAGCTTTCTTT. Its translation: CASSLGTGGLDTEAFF.

CDR3 loop: CASSIFGGDIQYF. Written as DNA, the CDR3 is TGTGCCAGCAGTATTTTTGGGGGGGACATTCAGTACTTC. J is TRBJ2-4 and V is TRBV28; 7 nucleotides align to TRBD2. The CDR3 spans 13 residues. After removal of 5 bases from V and 8 bases from J, the junction contained 6 bases not matched to a gene. Germline CDR1 and CDR2: MDHEN and SYDVKM.

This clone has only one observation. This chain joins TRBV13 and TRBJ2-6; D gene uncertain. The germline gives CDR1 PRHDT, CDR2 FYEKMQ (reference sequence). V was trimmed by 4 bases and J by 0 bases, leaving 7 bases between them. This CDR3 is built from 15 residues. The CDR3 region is CASSYGVSGANVLTF. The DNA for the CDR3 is TGTGCCAGCAGCTACGGAGTCTCTGGGGCCAACGTCCTGACTTTC.